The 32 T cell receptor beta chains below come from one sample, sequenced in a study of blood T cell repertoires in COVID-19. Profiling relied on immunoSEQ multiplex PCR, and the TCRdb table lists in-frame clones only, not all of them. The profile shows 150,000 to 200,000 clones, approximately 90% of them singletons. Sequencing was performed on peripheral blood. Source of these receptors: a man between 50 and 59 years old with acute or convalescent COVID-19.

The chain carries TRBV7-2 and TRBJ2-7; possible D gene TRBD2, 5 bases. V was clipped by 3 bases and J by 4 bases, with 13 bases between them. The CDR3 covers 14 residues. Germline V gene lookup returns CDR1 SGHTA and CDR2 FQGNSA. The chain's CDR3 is CASSLRASEYEQYF. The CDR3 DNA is TGTGCCAGCAGCTTGAGGGCCTCTGAGTACGAGCAGTACTTC.

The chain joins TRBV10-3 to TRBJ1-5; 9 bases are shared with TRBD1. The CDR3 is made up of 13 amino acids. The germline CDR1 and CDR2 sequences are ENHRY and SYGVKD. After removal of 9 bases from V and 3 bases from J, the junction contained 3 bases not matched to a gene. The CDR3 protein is CAMGTGINQPQHF. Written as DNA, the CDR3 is TGTGCCATGGGGACAGGGATCAATCAGCCCCAGCATTTT.

DNA of the CDR3: TGTGCCAGCAGCTTTGCCCGGGGAAACTATGGCTACACCTTC. As protein: CASSFARGNYGYTF. This chain uses TRBV7-9 with TRBJ1-2; D not certain. CDR3 size: 14 residues. Trimming took 3 bases from V and 2 from J, leaving 10 bases between them. CDR1 is SEHNR, CDR2 FQNEAQ, per germline (reference sequence).

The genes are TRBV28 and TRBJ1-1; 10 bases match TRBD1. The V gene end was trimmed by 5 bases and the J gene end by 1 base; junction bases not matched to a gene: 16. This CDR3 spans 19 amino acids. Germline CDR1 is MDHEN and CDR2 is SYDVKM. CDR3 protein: CASSLYLDRGRTKNTEAFF. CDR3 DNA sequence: TGTGCCAGCAGTCTATATCTCGACAGGGGGCGGACTAAGAACACTGAAGCTTTCTTT.

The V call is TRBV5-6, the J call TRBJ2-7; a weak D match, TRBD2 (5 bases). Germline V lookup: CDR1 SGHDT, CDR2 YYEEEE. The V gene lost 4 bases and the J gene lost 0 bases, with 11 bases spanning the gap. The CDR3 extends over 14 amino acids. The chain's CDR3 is CASSRRRSSYEQYV. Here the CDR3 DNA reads TGTGCCAGCAGCCGCAGGAGGAGCTCCTACGAGCAGTACGTC.

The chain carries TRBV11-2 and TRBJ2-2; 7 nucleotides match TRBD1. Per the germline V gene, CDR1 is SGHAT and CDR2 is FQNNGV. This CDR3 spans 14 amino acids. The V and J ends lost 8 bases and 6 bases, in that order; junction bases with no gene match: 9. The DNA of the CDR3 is TGTGCCAGCTTACAGGGGCCGGTCGCCGGGGAGCTGTTTTTT. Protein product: CASLQGPVAGELFF. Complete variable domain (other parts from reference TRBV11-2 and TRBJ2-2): EAGVAQSPRYKIIEKRQSVAFWCNPISGHATLYWYQQILGQGPKLLIQFQNNGVVDDSQLPKDRFSAERLKGVDSTLKIQPAKLEDSAVYLCASLQGPVAGELFFGEGSRLTVL.

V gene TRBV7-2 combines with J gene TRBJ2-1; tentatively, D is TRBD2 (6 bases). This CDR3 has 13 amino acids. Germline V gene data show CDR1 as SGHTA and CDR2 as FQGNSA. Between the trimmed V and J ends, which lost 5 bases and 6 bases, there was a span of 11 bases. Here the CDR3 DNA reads TGTGCCAGCAGCAGGCTAGCGTTCAATGAGCAGTTCTTC. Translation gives CASSRLAFNEQFF.

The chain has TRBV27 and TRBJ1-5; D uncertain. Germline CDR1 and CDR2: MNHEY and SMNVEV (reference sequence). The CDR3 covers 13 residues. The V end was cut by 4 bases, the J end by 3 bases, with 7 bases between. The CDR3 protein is CASSSHPNQPQHF. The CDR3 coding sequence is TGTGCCAGCAGTTCACACCCCAATCAGCCCCAGCATTTT.

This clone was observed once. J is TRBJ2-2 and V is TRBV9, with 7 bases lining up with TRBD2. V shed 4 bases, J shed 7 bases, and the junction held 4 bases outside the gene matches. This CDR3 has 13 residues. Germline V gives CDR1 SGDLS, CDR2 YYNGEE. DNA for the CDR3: TGTGCCAGCAGCAGCCGGGGGGTCGGGGAGCTGTTTTTT. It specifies CASSSRGVGELFF.

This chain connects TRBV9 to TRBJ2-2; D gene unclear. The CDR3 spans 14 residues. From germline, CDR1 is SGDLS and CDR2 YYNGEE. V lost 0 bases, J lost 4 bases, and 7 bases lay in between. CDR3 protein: CASSVDRRTGELFF. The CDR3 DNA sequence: TGTGCCAGCAGCGTAGACAGACGCACCGGGGAGCTGTTTTTT.

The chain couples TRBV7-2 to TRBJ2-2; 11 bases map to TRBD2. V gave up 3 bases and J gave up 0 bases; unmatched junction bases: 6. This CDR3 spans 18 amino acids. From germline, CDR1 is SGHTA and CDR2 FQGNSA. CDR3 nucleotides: TGTGCCAGCAGCTTGTCTTCTAGCGGGGGGACGAACACCGGGGAGCTGTTTTTT. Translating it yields CASSLSSSGGTNTGELFF.

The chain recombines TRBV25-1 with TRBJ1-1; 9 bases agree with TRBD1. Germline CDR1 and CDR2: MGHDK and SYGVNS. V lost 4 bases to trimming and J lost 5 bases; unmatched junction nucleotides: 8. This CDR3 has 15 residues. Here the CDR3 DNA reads TGTGCCAGCAGTGTAACAGGGGGCAGTCGGACTGAAGCTTTCTTT. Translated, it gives CASSVTGGSRTEAFF.

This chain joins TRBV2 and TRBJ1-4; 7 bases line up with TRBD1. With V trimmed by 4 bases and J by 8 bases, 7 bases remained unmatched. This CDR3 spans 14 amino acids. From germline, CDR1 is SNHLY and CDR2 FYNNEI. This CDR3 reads CASSGTGGPEKLFF. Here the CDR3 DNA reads TGTGCCAGCAGTGGGACAGGTGGACCGGAAAAACTGTTTTTT.

The CDR3 DNA sequence: TGTGCCACGGGGCTAGCGGGGACCTACGAGCAGTACTTC. Encoded protein: CATGLAGTYEQYF. V gene TRBV6-5 combines with J gene TRBJ2-7, with TRBD2 identical over 9 bases. Trimming cost V 10 bases and J 2 bases; bases outside gene matches: 6. CDR3 length: 13 residues. CDR1 is MNHEY, CDR2 SVGAGI, per germline.

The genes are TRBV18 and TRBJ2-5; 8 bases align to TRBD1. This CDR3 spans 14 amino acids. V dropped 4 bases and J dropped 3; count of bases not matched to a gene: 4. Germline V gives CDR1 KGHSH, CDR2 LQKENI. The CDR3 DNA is TGTGCCAGCTCACGGAAACAGGGGGAAGAGACCCAGTACTTC. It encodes CASSRKQGEETQYF.

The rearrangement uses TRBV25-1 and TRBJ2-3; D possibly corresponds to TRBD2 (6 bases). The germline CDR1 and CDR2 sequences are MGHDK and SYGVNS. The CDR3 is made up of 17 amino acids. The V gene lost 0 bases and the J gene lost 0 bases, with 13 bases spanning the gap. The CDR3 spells CASSEYKSGSSTDTQYF. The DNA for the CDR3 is TGTGCCAGCAGTGAATATAAAAGCGGGTCTAGCACAGATACGCAGTATTTT.

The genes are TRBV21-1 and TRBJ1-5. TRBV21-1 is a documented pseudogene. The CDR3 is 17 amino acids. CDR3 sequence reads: CASSAKGRRPSNQPQHF. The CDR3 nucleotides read TGTGCCAGCAGCGCCAAGGGAAGGAGGCCTAGCAATCAGCCCCAGCATTTT.

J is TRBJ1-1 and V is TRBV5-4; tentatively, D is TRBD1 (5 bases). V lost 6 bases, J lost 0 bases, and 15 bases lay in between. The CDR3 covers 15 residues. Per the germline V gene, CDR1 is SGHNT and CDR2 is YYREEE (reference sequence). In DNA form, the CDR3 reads TGTGCCAGCAACTGGGCCACAGGAATGAACACTGAAGCTTTCTTT. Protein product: CASNWATGMNTEAFF.

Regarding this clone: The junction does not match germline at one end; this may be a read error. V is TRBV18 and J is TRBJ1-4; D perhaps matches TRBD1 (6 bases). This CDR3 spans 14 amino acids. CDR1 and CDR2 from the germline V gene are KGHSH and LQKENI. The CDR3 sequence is CASAPSGANEKLFF. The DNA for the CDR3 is TGTGCCAGCGCACCCTCAGGGGCTAATGAAAAACTGTTTTTT.

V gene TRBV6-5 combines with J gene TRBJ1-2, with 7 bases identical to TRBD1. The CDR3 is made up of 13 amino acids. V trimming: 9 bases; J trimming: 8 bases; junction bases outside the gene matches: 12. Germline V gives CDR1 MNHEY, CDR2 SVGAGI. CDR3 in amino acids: CASITGVGDGYTF. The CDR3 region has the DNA TGTGCCAGTATTACAGGGGTGGGGGACGGCTACACCTTC.

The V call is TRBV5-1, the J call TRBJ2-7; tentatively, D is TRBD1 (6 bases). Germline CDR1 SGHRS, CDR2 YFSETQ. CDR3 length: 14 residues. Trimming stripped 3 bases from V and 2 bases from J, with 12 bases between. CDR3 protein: CASSSTGSTYEQYF. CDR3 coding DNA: TGCGCCAGCAGCTCCACAGGGTCCACCTACGAGCAGTACTTC.

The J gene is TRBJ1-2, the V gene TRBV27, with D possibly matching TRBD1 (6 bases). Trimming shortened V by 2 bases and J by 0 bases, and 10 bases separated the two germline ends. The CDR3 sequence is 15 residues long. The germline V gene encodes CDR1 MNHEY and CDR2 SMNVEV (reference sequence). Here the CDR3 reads CASSLDGTTNYGYTF. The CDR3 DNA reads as TGTGCCAGCAGTTTAGATGGGACAACTAACTATGGCTACACCTTC.

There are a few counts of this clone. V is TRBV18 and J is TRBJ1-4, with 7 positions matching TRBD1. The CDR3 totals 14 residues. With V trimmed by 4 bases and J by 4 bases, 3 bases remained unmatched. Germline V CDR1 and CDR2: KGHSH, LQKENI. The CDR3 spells CASSLRDSNEKLFF. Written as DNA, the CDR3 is TGTGCCAGCTCACTCCGGGACAGTAATGAAAAACTGTTTTTT.

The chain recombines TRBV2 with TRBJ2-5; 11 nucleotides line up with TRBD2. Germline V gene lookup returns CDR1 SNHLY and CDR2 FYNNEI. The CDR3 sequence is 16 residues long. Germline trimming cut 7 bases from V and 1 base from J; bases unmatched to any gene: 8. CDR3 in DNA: TGTGCCAGCATCGAGGGGACTAGCGGTCTCCAAGAGACCCAGTACTTC. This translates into CASIEGTSGLQETQYF.

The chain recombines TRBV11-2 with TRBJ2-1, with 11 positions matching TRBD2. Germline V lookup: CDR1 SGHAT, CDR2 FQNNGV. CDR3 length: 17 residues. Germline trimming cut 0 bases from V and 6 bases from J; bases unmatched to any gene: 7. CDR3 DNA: TGTGCCAGCAGCTTAGACCTACTAGCGGGAGCTACCAATGAGCAGTTCTTC. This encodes CASSLDLLAGATNEQFF. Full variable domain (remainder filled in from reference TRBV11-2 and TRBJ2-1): EAGVAQSPRYKIIEKRQSVAFWCNPISGHATLYWYQQILGQGPKLLIQFQNNGVVDDSQLPKDRFSAERLKGVDSTLKIQPAKLEDSAVYLCASSLDLLAGATNEQFFGPGTRLTVL.

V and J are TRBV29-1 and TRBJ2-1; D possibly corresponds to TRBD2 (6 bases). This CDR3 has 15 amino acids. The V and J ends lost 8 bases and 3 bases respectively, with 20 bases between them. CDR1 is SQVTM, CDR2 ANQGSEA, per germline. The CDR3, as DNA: TGCAGCCATCAATGGAATACGGGACTCTACAATGAGCAGTTCTTC. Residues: CSHQWNTGLYNEQFF.

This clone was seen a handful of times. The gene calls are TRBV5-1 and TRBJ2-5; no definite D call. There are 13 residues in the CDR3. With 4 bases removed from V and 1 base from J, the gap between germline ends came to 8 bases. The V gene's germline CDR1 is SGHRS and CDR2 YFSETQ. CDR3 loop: CASSLDIQETQYF. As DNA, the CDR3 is TGCGCCAGCAGCCTCGACATCCAAGAGACCCAGTACTTC.

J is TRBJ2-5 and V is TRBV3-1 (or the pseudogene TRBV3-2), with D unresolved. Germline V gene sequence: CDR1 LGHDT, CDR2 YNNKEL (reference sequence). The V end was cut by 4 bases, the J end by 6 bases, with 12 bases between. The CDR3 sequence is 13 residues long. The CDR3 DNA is TGTGCCAGCAGCCCCACGACACGACAGACCCAGTACTTC. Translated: CASSPTTRQTQYF.

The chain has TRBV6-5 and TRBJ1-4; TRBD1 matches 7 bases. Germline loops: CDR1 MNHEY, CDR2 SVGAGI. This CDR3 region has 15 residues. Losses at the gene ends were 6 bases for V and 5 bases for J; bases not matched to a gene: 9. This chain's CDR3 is CASSLLGTENEKLFF. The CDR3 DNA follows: TGTGCCAGCAGCCTCCTTGGGACAGAAAATGAAAAACTGTTTTTT.

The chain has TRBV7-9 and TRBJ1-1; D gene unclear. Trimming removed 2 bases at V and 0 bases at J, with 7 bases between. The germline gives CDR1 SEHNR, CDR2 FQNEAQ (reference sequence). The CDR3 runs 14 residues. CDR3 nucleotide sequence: TGTGCCAGCAGCTTAAACAGCTTGAACACTGAAGCTTTCTTT. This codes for CASSLNSLNTEAFF.

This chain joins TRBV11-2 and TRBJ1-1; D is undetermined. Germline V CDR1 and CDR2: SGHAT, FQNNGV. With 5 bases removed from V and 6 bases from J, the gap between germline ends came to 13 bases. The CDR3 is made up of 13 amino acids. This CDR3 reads CASSRPGRAEAFF. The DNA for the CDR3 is TGTGCCAGCAGCCGCCCCGGGAGGGCTGAAGCTTTCTTT.

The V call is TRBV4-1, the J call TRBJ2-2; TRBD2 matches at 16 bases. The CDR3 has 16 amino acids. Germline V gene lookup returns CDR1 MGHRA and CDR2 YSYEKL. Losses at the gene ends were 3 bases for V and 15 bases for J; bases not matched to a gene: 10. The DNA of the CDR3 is TGCGCCAGCAGCCACGATACCGGGACTAGCGGGAGGGTAGTGTTTTTT. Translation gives CASSHDTGTSGRVVFF.